The following is a T cell receptor (beta chain) sequence with its context. PCR was performed a second time for about 7 to 11 cycles using a sample-barcoded 5' primer and a J-beta primer mix. Each CDR3 protein gets one entry after TCRdb re-called the 5' RACE reads with MiXCR. This sample has about 800,000 distinct CDR3 sequences, with approximately 25% found just once. The record originates from a study of blood T cells in healthy people across ages. Per-sample PBMC isolation yielded at least 6.5 million cells. The CDR3 has 14 residues. The V gene's germline CDR1 is SGHTA and CDR2 FQGTGA. V dropped 5 bases and J dropped 4 bases, with 14 bases sitting between them. The same data also went into a second study, on T cells of mothers and their children. As reported in that work: Once extracted, all RNA went into cDNA synthesis at 1.5 ug per 15 ul.

The chain combines TRBV7-3 with TRBJ1-1; the D gene is possibly TRBD1 (5 bases). The sample comprised blood. The TCR originated in a boy aged 5-17 years in good health. The CDR3 here is CASSISGPGTEAFF. CDR3 DNA: TGTGCCAGCAGCATATCAGGGCCGGGCACTGAAGCTTTCTTT. Together with reference TRBV7-3 and TRBJ1-1, the CDR3 gives the full variable domain: GAGVSQTPSNKVTEKGKYVELRCDPISGHTALYWYRQSLGQGPEFLIYFQGTGAADDSGLPNDRFFAVRPEGSVSTLKIQRTERGDSAVYLCASSISGPGTEAFFGQGTRLTVV.